This T cell receptor beta chain was recovered during a study of cytomegalovirus exposure and HLA in healthy donors. Of note for this clone: Its antigen is not known.

General study points: Certain sequence variants were highly shared and formed a cluster, and this cluster was likely a sequencing artifact.

It was with 60 Vbeta and 13 Jbeta primers that the PCR ran. Under the authors' procedure: Some 10 million of the about 80 million unique TCR beta chains counted in a later analysis were shared. TCRdb keeps only in-frame clones here, not all; method: immunoSEQ multiplex PCR. Clone size and the V and J calls come from that table; the DNA yielded D and trimming. Of about 90,000 clones in the sample, 70% to 75% were seen once. The specimen was PBMCs. This TCR was recovered from a woman younger than 30 in good health and CMV-seropositive.

The CDR3 DNA sequence: TGTGCCAGTAGTCCCCGGGACAGGGGGGGCGACGAGCAGTACTTC. Its protein product is CASSPRDRGGDEQYF. V and J are TRBV19 and TRBJ2-7, with 11 positions matching TRBD1. V gave up 5 bases and J gave up 5 bases; unmatched junction bases: 8. The CDR3 is 15 residues long. Germline V gene lookup returns CDR1 LNHDA and CDR2 SQIVND (reference sequence).